The T cell receptor (beta chain) under discussion was sequenced for a study of radiation and T cells in renal cell carcinoma. Using immunoSEQ multiplex PCR, the repertoire was profiled, and TCRdb retains in-frame clones only, with some absent. There are approximately 170,000 clones in the sample; about 87% occur only once, and around 11% lies in the top ten. The CDR3 spans 13 residues. Germline assignment: CDR1 MNHEY and CDR2 SVGAGI. Trimming took 5 bases from V and 5 from J; bases not matched to a gene: 4. Time point described: blood 4 weeks post-SBRT, at nephrectomy. Treatment defined: 15 Gy SBRT to primary tumor, nephrectomy 4 weeks later.

The chain couples TRBV6-5 to TRBJ2-5, with 8 bases identical to TRBD1. The TCR comes from a woman aged 50 to 65 with renal cell carcinoma. The source was blood, collected from a patient whose treatment included radiotherapy and nephrectomy. The CDR3 region is CASSEDRVETQYF. In nucleotides, the CDR3 is TGTGCCAGCAGTGAGGACAGGGTGGAGACCCAGTACTTC.